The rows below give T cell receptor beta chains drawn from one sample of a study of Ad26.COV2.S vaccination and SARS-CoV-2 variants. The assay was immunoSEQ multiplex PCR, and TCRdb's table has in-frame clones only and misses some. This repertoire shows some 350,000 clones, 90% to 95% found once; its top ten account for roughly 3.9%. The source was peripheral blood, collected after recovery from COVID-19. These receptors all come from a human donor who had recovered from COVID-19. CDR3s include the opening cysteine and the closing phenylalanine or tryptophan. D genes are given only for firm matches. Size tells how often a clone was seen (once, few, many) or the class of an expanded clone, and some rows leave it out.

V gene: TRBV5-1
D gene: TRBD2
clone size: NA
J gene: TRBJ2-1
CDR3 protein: CASSLEAAGRIEQFF
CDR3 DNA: TGCGCCAGCAGCTTGGAGGCAGCGGGGCGGATTGAGCAGTTCTTC

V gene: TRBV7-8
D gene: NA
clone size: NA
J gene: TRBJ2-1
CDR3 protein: CASSLESVAPDLTSYNEQFF
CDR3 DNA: TGTGCCAGCAGCTTAGAATCGGTAGCGCCAGACCTTACCTCCTACAATGAGCAGTTCTTC

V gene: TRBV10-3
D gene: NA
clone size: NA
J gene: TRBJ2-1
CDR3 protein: CAIRIRAGGLFDEQFF
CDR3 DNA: TGTGCCATCAGGATAAGAGCTGGGGGGTTATTTGATGAGCAGTTCTTC

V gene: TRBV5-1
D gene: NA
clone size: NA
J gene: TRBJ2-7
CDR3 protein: CASRHSDLRRGEQYF
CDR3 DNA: TGCGCCAGCAGACACTCGGACCTCAGGAGAGGCGAGCAGTACTTC

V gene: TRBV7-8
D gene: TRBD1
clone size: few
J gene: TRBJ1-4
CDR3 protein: CASRPRTGNEKLFF
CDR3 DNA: TGTGCCAGCAGGCCGAGGACAGGGAATGAAAAACTGTTTTTT

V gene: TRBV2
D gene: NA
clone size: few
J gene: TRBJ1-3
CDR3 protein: CASSGTGNTIYF
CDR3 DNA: TGTGCCAGCAGTGGGACAGGAAACACCATATATTTT

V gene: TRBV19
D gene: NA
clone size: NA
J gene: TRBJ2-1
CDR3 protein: CASSLERYNEQFF
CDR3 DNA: TGTGCCAGTAGTCTTGAGCGCTACAATGAGCAGTTCTTC

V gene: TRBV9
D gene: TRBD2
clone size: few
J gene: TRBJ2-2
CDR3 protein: CASSVAGAGGYTGELFF
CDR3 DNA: TGTGCCAGCAGCGTAGCCGGGGCGGGGGGGTACACCGGGGAGCTGTTTTTT

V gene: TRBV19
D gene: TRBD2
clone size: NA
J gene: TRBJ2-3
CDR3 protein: CASTLGTSADTQYF
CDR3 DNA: TGTGCCAGTACCCTTGGGACTAGTGCAGATACGCAGTATTTT

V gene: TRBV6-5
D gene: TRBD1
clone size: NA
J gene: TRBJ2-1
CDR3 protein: CASSLHRGNEQFF
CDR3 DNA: TGTGCCAGCAGTCTCCACAGGGGCAATGAGCAGTTCTTC

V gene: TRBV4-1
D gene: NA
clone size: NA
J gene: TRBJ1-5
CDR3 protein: CASSQETPSQPQHF
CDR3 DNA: TGCGCCAGCAGCCAAGAAACACCTAGTCAGCCCCAGCATTTT

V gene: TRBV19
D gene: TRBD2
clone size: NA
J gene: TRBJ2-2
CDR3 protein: CASSTLSGGNTGELFF
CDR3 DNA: TGTGCCAGTAGTACCTTGTCGGGGGGGAACACCGGGGAGCTGTTTTTT

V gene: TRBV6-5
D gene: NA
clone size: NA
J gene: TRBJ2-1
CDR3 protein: CASSYTIGNEQFF
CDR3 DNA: TGTGCCAGCAGTTACACGATCGGGAATGAGCAGTTCTTC

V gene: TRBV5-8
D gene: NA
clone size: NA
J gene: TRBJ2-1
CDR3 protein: CASSPERRVEFF
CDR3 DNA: TGTGCCAGCAGCCCGGAACGTAGGGTAGAGTTCTTC

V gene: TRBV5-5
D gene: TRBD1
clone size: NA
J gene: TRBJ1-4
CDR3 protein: CASSLGTGLGEKLFF
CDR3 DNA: TGTGCCAGCAGCTTGGGGACAGGCTTGGGAGAAAAACTGTTTTTT

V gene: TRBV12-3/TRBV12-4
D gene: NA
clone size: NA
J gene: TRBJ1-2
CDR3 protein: CASSLWRVEGYTF
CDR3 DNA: TGTGCCAGCAGTTTATGGCGGGTCGAGGGCTACACCTTC

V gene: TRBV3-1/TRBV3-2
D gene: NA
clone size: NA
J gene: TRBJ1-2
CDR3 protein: CASSLTDRRNYGYTF
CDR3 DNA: TGTGCCAGCAGCCTTACCGACAGACGTAACTATGGCTACACCTTC

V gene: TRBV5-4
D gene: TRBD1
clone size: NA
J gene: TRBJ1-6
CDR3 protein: CASSLGVGQAQRSNSPLHF
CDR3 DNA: TGTGCCAGCAGCTTGGGGGTCGGACAGGCCCAACGTTCGAATTCACCCCTCCACTTT

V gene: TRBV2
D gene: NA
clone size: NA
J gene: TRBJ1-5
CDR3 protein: CASSRTGNQPQHF
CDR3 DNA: TGTGCCAGCAGTCGGACAGGCAATCAGCCCCAGCATTTT

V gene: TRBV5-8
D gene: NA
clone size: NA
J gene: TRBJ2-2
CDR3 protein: CASSLIATVTFVVTGELFF
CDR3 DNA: TGTGCCAGCAGCTTGATCGCGACTGTAACCTTCGTGGTCACCGGGGAGCTGTTTTTT

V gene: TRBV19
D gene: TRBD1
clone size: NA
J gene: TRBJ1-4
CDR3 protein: CASALFPGTGYEKLFF
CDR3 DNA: TGTGCCAGCGCCCTATTTCCCGGGACAGGATACGAAAAACTGTTTTTT

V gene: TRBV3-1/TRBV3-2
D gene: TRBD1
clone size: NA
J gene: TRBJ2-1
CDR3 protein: CASSHADRGLHEQFF
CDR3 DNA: TGTGCCAGCAGCCACGCCGACAGGGGGCTTCATGAGCAGTTCTTC

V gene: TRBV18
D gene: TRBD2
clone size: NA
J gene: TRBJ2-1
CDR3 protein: CASSPSLAGGRNEQFF
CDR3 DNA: TGTGCCAGCTCACCCTCGCTAGCGGGGGGGAGGAATGAGCAGTTCTTC

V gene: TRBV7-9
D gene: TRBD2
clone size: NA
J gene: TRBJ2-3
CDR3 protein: CASSPYLAGGWSSTDTQYF
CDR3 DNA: TGTGCCAGCAGCCCCTATCTAGCGGGGGGGTGGTCTAGCACAGATACGCAGTATTTT

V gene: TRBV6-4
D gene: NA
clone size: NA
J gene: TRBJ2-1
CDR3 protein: CASSPSGGSYNEQFF
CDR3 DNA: TGTGCCAGCAGCCCGAGCGGCGGCTCCTACAATGAGCAGTTCTTC

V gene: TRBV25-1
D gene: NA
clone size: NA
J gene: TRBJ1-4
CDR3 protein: CASSESVGRGTNEKLFF
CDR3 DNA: TGTGCCAGCAGTGAATCGGTGGGGAGGGGAACTAATGAAAAACTGTTTTTT

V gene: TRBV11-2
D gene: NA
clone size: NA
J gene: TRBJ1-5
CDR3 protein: CASSPAGGGQPQHF
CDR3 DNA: TGTGCCAGCAGCCCCGCTGGGGGGGGTCAGCCCCAGCATTTT

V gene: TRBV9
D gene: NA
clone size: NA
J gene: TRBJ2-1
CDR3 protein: CASSPWGPRAIGASSYNEQFF
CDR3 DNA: TGTGCCAGCAGCCCGTGGGGCCCTAGAGCCATCGGGGCGAGCTCCTACAATGAGCAGTTCTTC

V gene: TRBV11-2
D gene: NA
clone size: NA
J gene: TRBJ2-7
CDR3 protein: CASQTFTYEQYF
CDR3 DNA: TGTGCCAGCCAGACATTCACCTACGAGCAGTACTTC

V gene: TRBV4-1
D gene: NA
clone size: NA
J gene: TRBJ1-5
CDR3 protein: CASSERDWTYSNQPQHF
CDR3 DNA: TGCGCCAGCAGCGAAAGGGACTGGACATATAGCAATCAGCCCCAGCATTTT

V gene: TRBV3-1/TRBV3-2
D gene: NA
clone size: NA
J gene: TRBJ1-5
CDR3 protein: CASSHEGTSNQPQHF
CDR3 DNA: TGTGCCAGCAGCCATGAGGGGACTAGCAATCAGCCCCAGCATTTT

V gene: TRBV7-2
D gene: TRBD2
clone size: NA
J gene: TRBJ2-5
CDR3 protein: CASTERGGQETQYF
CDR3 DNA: TGTGCCAGTACCGAGCGGGGGGGCCAAGAGACCCAGTACTTC

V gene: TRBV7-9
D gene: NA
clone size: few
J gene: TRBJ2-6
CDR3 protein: CASSLFSGANVLTF
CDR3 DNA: TGTGCCAGCAGCCTCTTTAGTGGGGCCAACGTCCTGACTTTC

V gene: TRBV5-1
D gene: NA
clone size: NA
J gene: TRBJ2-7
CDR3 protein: CASSSAGAPDEQYF
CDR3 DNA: TGCGCCAGCAGTAGTGCGGGGGCTCCCGACGAGCAGTACTTC

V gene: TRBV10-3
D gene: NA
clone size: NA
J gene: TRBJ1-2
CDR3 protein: CAISGGSEGRGYTF
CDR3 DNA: TGTGCCATCAGTGGGGGCTCGGAAGGACGTGGCTACACCTTC

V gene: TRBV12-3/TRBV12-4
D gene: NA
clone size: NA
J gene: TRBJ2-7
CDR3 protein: CASSLSIHEQYF
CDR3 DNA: TGTGCCAGCAGTTTATCGATCCACGAGCAGTACTTC

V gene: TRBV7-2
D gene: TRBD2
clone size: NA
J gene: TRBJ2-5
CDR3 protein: CASSFGGGSSETQYF
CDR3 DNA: TGTGCCAGCAGCTTCGGCGGGGGGTCTTCAGAGACCCAGTACTTC

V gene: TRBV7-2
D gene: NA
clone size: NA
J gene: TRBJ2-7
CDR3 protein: CASSLGSTGFYEQYF
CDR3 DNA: TGTGCCAGCAGCTTAGGGAGTACAGGGTTCTACGAGCAGTACTTC

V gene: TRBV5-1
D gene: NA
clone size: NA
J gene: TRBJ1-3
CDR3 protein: CASSLNGLGQGNTIYF
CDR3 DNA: TGCGCCAGCAGCTTGAACGGTTTAGGACAGGGAAACACCATATATTTT

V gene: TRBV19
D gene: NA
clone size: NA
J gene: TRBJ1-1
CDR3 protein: CASTMADNTEAFF
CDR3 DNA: TGTGCCAGTACCATGGCGGATAACACTGAAGCTTTCTTT

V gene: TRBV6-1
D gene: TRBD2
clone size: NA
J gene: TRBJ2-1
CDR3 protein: CASSARGGRGEQFF
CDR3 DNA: TGTGCCAGCAGTGCGCGGGGGGGCCGGGGCGAGCAGTTCTTC

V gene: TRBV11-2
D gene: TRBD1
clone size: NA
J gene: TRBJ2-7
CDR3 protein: CASSFRGQGEYEQYF
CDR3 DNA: TGTGCCAGCAGCTTCCGCGGACAGGGAGAGTACGAGCAGTACTTC

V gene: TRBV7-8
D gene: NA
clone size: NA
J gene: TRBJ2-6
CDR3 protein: CASSSRGVNGANVLTF
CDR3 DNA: TGTGCCAGCAGCTCCCGAGGGGTAAATGGGGCCAACGTCCTGACTTTC

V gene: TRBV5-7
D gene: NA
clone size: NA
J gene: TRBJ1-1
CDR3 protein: CASTPTWGTEAFF
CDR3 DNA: TGTGCCAGCACCCCGACATGGGGTACTGAAGCTTTCTTT

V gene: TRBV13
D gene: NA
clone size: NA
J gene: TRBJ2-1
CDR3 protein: CASRPRTSNEQFF
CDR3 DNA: TGTGCCAGCCGACCTCGGACGAGCAATGAGCAGTTCTTC

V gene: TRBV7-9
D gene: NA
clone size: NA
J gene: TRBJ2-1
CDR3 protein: CASSLVVAEQFF
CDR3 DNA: TGTGCCAGCAGCTTAGTTGTGGCGGAGCAGTTCTTC

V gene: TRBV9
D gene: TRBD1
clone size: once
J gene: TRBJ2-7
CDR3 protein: CASSVGTGQFHGEQYF
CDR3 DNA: TGTGCCAGCAGCGTCGGGACAGGGCAATTCCACGGCGAGCAGTACTTC

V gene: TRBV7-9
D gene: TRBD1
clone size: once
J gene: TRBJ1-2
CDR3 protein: CASSLIVQGLNGYTF
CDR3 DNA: TGTGCCAGCAGCTTGATCGTACAGGGGCTTAATGGCTACACCTTC

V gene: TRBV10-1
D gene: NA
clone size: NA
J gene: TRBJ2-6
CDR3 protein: CASSEGGSGANVLTF
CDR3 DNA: TGCGCCAGCAGTGAGGGGGGGTCTGGGGCCAACGTCCTGACTTTC

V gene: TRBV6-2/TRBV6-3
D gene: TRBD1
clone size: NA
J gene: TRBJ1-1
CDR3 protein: CASSYSSQTGLNTEAFF
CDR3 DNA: TGTGCCAGCAGTTACTCGTCACAGACAGGGCTGAACACTGAAGCTTTCTTT

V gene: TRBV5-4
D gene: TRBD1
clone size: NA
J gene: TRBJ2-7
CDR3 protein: CASTEGGLPYEQYF
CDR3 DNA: TGTGCCAGCACCGAAGGGGGCTTGCCCTACGAGCAGTACTTC

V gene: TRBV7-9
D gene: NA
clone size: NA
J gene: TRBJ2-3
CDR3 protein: CAGRRAHADTQYF
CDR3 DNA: TGTGCCGGGCGTAGGGCTCATGCAGATACGCAGTATTTT

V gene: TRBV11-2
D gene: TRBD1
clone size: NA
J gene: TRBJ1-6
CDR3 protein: CASRTIRDSWSSYNSPLHF
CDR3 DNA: TGTGCCAGCAGAACGATTCGGGACAGTTGGAGCTCCTATAATTCACCCCTCCACTTT

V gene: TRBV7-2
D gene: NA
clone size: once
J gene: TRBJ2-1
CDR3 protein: CASSLGPRARNEQFF
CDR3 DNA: TGTGCCAGCAGCTTAGGCCCCAGGGCTAGAAATGAGCAGTTCTTC

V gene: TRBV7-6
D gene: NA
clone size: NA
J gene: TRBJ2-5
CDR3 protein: CASSLGRGLQETQYF
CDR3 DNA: TGTGCCAGCAGCTTAGGCCGGGGCCTCCAAGAGACCCAGTACTTC

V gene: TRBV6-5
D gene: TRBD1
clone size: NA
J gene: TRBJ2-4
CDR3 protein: CGLSGTENIQYF
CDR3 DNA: TGTGGCCTTTCCGGGACAGAAAACATTCAGTACTTC

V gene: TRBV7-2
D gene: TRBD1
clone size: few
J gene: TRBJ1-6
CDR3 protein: CASSGTGVRSPLHF
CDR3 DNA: TGTGCCAGCAGCGGGACAGGGGTTAGATCACCCCTCCACTTT

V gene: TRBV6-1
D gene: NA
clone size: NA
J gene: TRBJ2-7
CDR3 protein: CASSDGRGYEQYF
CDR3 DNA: TGTGCCAGCAGTGATGGCAGGGGCTACGAGCAGTACTTC

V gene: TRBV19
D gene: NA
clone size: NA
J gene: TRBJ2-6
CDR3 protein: CASTLIGSGANVLTF
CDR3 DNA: TGTGCCAGTACCCTCATCGGCTCCGGGGCCAACGTCCTGACTTTC

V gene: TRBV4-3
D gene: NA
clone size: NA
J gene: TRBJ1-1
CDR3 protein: CASSPEPTENTEAFF
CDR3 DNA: TGCGCCAGCAGCCCGGAACCGACAGAGAACACTGAAGCTTTCTTT